A single TCR beta chain is shown here with its context. This sample was included in a study of blood T cell repertoires in COVID-19. The table came from immunoSEQ multiplex PCR; TCRdb's copy has only in-frame clones and leaves some out. The data hold around 200,000 clones, with about 89% observed a single time. CDR1 and CDR2 (germline): MNHEY, SMNVEV (reference sequence). This CDR3 has 14 amino acids. Unmatched junction bases numbered 6, after V lost 4 bases and J lost 4 bases. The material sequenced was peripheral blood. The receptor was isolated from a man in his forties or fifties with active or convalescent COVID-19. This chain connects TRBV27 to TRBJ1-2; 7 positions match TRBD1. CDR3 bases: TGTGCCAGCAGTTCCGCAGGGGGTATCTATGGCTACACCTTC. This encodes CASSSAGGIYGYTF.